This entry is about one T cell receptor (beta chain). Its antigen is unidentified. This entry is derived from a study of human T cells and chemical hapten exposure. For the library, individual cDNA molecules each received unique molecular identifiers. One entry per CDR3 protein results from TCRdb running MiXCR on the RACE reads. The sample has 300,000 to 450,000 distinct CDR3 sequences; roughly 4.6% are singletons. Trimming stripped 0 bases from V and 4 bases from J, with 9 bases between. The CDR3 contains 14 residues. The germline V gene has CDR1 LGHNA and CDR2 YSLEER. Study conclusions and caveats: There was a positive correlation between PT1 expanded TCR counts and patch test score.

Time point indicated: pre-sensitization, week 0. Treatment here: therapeutic diphenylcyclopropenone sensitization with weekly scalp DPC. This chain connects TRBV4-3 to TRBJ1-1; D is undetermined. Sequenced here: whole blood, sampled in connection with sensitization to the hapten diphenylcyclopropenone (DPC). The origin of this receptor is a woman aged 50 to 65 with alopecia areata. Some clones in this sample may be carry-over from other donors' samples. For the CDR3, the DNA is TGCGCCAGCAGCCAAGATTTACGGGGCACTGAAGCTTTCTTT. Translating it yields CASSQDLRGTEAFF.